The T cell receptor (beta chain) under discussion was sequenced for a study of OX40 agonist ivuxolimab in advanced cancers. About the research overall: Melanoma, hepatocellular carcinoma, head and neck or renal cell cancer occurred in dose-escalation patients. Three patients responded partially, comprising one with hepatocellular carcinoma and two with cutaneous melanoma.

General study results and limits: With doses of 0.1 to 3.0 mg/kg, CD4+ and CD8+ blood T cells had undergone clonal expansion by week 6.

Germline V gene data show CDR1 as GTSNPN and CDR2 as SVGIG (reference sequence). The CDR3 sequence is 12 residues long. V dropped 0 bases and J dropped 7 bases, with 9 bases sitting between them. Patients with a history of autoimmune disease or on systemic immunosuppression were excluded. Concerning this clone itself: The antigen remains undetermined.

Generated by immunoSEQ multiplex PCR, the TCRdb table keeps only in-frame clones and is missing some. The table has 90,000 to 100,000 clones, 89% seen once; the top ten hold 0.33%. The receptor's source is an adult with an advanced solid tumor such as melanoma, head and neck, liver or kidney cancer. The chain recombines TRBV30 with TRBJ1-2; possibly TRBD1 for D (5 bases). Material: CD4+ or CD8+ T cells sorted from blood, obtained in a trial of the OX40 agonist ivuxolimab. The CDR3 region has the DNA TGTGCCTGGAGTGTAAGTGGGGGTGGCTACACCTTC. This encodes CAWSVSGGGYTF.